A single sample is the source of the 2 T cell receptor beta chains below, sequenced in a study of graft-versus-host responses after intestinal transplantation. No antigen is known for these receptors. Measured with immunoSEQ multiplex PCR; TCRdb has only the in-frame clones, and not every one. The top ten clones hold less than 0.5% of a sample with around 50,000 clones, roughly 80% of them seen once. The sample here was unstimulated CD4+ T cells sorted from spleen or lymph node cells, taken before transplant. All receptors derive from a human donor who was the organ donor for an intestinal transplant.

The chain uses TRBV2 and TRBJ1-5; no clear D. CDR3 size: 13 residues. Trimming removed 1 base at V and 7 bases at J, with 8 bases between. Germline lookup yields CDR1 SNHLY and CDR2 FYNNEI. The CDR3 sequence: CASSEVVSQPQHF. CDR3 DNA sequence: TGTGCCAGCAGTGAAGTAGTGTCCCAGCCCCAGCATTTT.

This chain joins TRBV5-1 and TRBJ1-6; weak D call: TRBD1 (6 bases). CDR3 length: 16 residues. V was clipped by 4 bases and J by 6 bases, with 17 bases between them. Germline V gene sequence: CDR1 SGHRS, CDR2 YFSETQ. The CDR3 is CASSPGAGQINSPLHF. In DNA, the CDR3 is TGCGCCAGCAGCCCGGGGGCCGGACAGATTAATTCACCCCTCCACTTT.